This T cell receptor beta chain came from a study of T cell responses to AZD1222 COVID-19 vaccine. The study, taken as a whole, reports: White British donors predominated, females outnumbered males, and clonal diversity was possibly underestimated.

Some clones are missing from TCRdb's copy, which holds only in-frame ones; the method was immunoSEQ multiplex PCR. The data show 180,000 or so clones, roughly 91% seen once. As to this clone: Its antigen remains unidentified.

CDR1 KGHSH and CDR2 LQKENI come from the germline V gene. There are 19 residues in the CDR3. Unmatched junction bases numbered 15, after V lost 4 bases and J lost 2 bases. The sequenced sample was peripheral blood, obtained 28 days after the second AZD1222 dose. J is TRBJ2-5 and V is TRBV18, with 11 bases identical to TRBD2. This receptor was identified in an adult who received the AZD1222 COVID-19 vaccine. CDR3 region: CASSLHVLAGASAQETQYF. CDR3 in DNA: TGTGCCAGCTCACTCCACGTACTAGCGGGGGCCTCGGCTCAAGAGACCCAGTACTTC.